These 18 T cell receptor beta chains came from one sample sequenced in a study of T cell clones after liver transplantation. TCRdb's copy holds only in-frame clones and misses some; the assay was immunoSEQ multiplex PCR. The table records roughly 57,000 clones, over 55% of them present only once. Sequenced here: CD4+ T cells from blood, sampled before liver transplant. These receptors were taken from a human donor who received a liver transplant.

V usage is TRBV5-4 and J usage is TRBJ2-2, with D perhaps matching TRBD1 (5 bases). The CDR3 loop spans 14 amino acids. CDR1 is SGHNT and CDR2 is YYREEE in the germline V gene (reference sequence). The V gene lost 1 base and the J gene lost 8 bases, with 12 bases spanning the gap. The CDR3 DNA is TGTGCCAGCAGCTTGAGGGGCGGCAGGGGGGAGCTGTTTTTT. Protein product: CASSLRGGRGELFF.

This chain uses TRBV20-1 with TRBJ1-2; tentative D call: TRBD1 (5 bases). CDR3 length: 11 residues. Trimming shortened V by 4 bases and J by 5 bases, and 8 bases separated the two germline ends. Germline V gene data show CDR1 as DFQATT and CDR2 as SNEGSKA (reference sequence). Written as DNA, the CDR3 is TGCAGTGCTACCCAGGGTTATGGCTACACCTTC. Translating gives CSATQGYGYTF.

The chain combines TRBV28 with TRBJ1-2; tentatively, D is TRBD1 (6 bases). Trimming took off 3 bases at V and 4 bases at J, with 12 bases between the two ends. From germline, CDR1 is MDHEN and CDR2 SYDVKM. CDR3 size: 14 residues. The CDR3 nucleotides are TGTGCCAGCAGTTTGCCTCACAGGGCCTATGGCTACACCTTC. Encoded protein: CASSLPHRAYGYTF.

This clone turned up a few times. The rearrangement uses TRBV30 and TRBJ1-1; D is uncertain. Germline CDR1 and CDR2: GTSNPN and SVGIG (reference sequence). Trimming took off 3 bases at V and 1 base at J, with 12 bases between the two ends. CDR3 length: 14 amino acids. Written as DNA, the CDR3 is TGTGCCTGGAGAAGGACTGCCTGGAACACTGAAGCTTTCTTT. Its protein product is CAWRRTAWNTEAFF.

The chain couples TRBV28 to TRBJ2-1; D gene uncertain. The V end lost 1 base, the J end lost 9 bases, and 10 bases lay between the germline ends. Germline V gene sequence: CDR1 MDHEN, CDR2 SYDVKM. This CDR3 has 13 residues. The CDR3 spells CASSLSQVGEQFF. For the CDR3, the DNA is TGTGCCAGCAGTTTATCCCAGGTCGGTGAGCAGTTCTTC.

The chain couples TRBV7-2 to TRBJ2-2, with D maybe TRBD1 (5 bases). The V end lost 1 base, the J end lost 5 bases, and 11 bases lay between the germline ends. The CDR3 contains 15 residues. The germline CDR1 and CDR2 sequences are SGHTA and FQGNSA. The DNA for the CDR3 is TGTGCCAGCAGCTTAGGCCTAGGGGATACCGGGGAGCTGTTTTTT. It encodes CASSLGLGDTGELFF.

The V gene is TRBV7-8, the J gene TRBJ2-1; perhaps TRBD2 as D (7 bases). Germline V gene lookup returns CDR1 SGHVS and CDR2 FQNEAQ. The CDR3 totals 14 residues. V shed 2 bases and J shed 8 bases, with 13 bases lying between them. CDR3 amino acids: CASSLTWGGDEQFF. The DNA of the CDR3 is TGTGCCAGCAGCTTAACGTGGGGGGGCGATGAGCAGTTCTTC.

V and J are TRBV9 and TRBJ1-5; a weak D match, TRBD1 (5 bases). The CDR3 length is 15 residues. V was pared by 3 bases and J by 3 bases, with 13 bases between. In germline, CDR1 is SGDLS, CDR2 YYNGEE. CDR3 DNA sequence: TGTGCCAGCAGCGGGGATCCAGGGTACAATCAGCCCCAGCATTTT. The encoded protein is CASSGDPGYNQPQHF.

The CDR3, as DNA: TGTGCCTGGAGTTCGGACAGGGGCAGGAAGCCCCAGCATTTT. Its protein is CAWSSDRGRKPQHF. V and J are TRBV30 and TRBJ1-5; 9 bases match TRBD1. This CDR3 contains 14 residues. CDR1 and CDR2 (germline): GTSNPN, SVGIG (reference sequence). Trimming at V came to 2 bases and at J to 8 bases, leaving 7 bases not matched to a gene.

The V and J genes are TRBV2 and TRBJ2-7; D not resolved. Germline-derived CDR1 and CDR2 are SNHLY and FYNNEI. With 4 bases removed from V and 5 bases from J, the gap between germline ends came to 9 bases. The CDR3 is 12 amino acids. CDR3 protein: CASSGQSDEQYF. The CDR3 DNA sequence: TGTGCCAGCAGTGGGCAGTCAGACGAGCAGTACTTC. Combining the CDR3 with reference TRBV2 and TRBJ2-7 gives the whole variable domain EPEVTQTPSHQVTQMGQEVILRCVPISNHLYFYWYRQILGQKVEFLVSFYNNEISEKSEIFDDQFSVERPDGSNFTLKIRSTKLEDSAMYFCASSGQSDEQYFGPGTRLTVT.

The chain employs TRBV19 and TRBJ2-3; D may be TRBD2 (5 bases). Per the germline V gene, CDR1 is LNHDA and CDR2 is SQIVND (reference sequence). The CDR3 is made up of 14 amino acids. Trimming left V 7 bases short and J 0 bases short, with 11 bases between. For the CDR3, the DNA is TGTGCCAGTAAGCTAGCATTGAGCACAGATACGCAGTATTTT. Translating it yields CASKLALSTDTQYF.

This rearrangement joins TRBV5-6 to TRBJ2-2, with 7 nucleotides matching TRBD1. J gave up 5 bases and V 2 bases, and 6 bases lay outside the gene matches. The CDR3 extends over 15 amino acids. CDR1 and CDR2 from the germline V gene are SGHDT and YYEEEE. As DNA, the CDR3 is TGTGCCAGCAGCTTAGGAGACAGGGCGACCGGGGAGCTGTTTTTT. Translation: CASSLGDRATGELFF.

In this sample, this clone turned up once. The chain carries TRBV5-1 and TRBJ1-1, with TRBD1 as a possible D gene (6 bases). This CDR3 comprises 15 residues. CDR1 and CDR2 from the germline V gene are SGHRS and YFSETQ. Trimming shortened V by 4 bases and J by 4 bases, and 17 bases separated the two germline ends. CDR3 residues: CASSLTGTDGTEAFF. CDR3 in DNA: TGCGCCAGCAGCCTCACAGGGACCGATGGCACTGAAGCTTTCTTT.

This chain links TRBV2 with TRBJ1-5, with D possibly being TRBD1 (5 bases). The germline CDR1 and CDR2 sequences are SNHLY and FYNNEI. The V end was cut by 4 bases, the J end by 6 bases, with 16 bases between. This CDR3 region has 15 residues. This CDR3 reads CASSAFAVRGQPQHF. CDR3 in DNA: TGTGCCAGCAGTGCCTTCGCCGTAAGGGGTCAGCCCCAGCATTTT.

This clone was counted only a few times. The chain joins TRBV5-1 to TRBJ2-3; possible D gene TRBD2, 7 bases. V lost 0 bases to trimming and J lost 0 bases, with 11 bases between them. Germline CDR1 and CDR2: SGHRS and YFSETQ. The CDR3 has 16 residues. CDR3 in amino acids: CASSLAGGPSTDTQYF. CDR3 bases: TGCGCCAGCAGCTTGGCCGGGGGGCCGAGCACAGATACGCAGTATTTT.

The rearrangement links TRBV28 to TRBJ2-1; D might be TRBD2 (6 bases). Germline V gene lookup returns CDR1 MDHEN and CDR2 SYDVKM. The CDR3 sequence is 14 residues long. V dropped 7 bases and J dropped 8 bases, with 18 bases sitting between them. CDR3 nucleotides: TGTGCCAGCACCTCCCCCCGGGGGTCGGATGAGCAGTTCTTC. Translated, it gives CASTSPRGSDEQFF.

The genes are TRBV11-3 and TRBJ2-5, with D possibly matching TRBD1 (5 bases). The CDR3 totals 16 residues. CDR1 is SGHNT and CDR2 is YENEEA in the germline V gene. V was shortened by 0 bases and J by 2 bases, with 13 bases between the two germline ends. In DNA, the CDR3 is TGTGCCAGCAGCTTAGAGAAGGGGTGCTGGCAAGAGACCCAGTACTTC. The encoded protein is CASSLEKGCWQETQYF.

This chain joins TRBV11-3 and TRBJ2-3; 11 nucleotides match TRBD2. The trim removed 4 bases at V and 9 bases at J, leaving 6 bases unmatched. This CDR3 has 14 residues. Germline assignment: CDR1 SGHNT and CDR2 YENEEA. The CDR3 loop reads CASSSLAGGDTQYF. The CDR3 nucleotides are TGTGCCAGCAGCTCCCTAGCGGGGGGTGACACGCAGTATTTT.